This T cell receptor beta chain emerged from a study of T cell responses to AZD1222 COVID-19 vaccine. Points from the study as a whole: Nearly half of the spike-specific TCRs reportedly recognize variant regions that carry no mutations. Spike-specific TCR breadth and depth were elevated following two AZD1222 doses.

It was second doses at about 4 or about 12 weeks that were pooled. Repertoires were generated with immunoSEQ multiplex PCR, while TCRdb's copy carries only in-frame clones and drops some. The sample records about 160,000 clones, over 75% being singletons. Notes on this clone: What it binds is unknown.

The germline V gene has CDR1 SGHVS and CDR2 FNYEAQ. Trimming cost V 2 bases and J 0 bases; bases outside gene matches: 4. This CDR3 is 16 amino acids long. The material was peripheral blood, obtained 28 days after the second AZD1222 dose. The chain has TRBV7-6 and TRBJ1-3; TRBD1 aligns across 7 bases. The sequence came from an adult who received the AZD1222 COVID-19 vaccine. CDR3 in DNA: TGTGCCAGCAGCTTACCAAGGGACAGCTCTGGAAACACCATATATTTT. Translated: CASSLPRDSSGNTIYF.